The 25 T cell receptor beta chains listed next were all sequenced from one sample in a study of shared clonotypes between healthy human individuals. Cells designated naive CD8 were CD45RO-negative and were positively selected for CCR7, with terminally differentiated effector memory CD45RA+ cells excluded. This table comes from immunoSEQ multiplex PCR, and its TCRdb copy is limited to in-frame clones, with some not included. The sample includes approximately 650,000 clones, just under 97% of them seen just once. Sequences were obtained from naive CD8+ T cells sorted from blood. Source of these receptors: a young woman in good health.

The CDR3 spells CAISEASGFTYEQYF. In DNA form, the CDR3 reads TGTGCCATCAGTGAGGCTAGCGGGTTCACCTACGAGCAGTACTTC. The chain employs TRBV10-3 and TRBJ2-7; TRBD2 agrees at 8 bases. Per germline, CDR1 ENHRY and CDR2 SYGVKD. V gave up 2 bases and J gave up 2 bases; unmatched junction bases: 5. This CDR3 has 15 amino acids.

This clone occurred once. This chain uses TRBV4-2 with TRBJ2-2, with a possible D match to TRBD1 (6 bases). Germline V lookup: CDR1 LGHNA, CDR2 YNFKEQ. Trimming took off 0 bases at V and 6 bases at J, with 8 bases between the two ends. This CDR3 has 14 residues. In DNA, the CDR3 is TGTGCCAGCAGCCAAGAAGAGGGGGCCGGGGAGCTGTTTTTT. This sequence encodes CASSQEEGAGELFF.

This chain links TRBV28 with TRBJ2-7; D assignment may be TRBD1 or TRBD2 (6 bases each). CDR3 length: 14 residues. Germline lookup yields CDR1 MDHEN and CDR2 SYDVKM. V shed 5 bases and J shed 12 bases, with 23 bases lying between them. DNA for the CDR3: TGTGCCAGCAGTCCGCGGGACACCCTCTTCGCGATGTACTTC. Its translation: CASSPRDTLFAMYF.

The J gene is TRBJ1-2, the V gene TRBV30; 9 bases align to TRBD1. The CDR3 has 16 amino acids. Germline CDR1 GTSNPN, CDR2 SVGIG (reference sequence). Trimming at V came to 5 bases and at J to 7 bases, leaving 17 bases not matched to a gene. Here the CDR3 DNA reads TGTGCCTGGGACCCGGGACAGGGTAATCCCAAGGCTGGCTACACCTTC. The encoded protein is CAWDPGQGNPKAGYTF.

The chain joins TRBV7-9 to TRBJ2-3; the D is unclear. Germline values: CDR1 SEHNR, CDR2 FQNEAQ (reference sequence). The CDR3 totals 18 residues. V was cut by 2 bases and J by 1 base, with 19 bases left in between. CDR3: CASSLWVLGPDGTDTQYF. The CDR3 DNA is TGTGCCAGCAGCTTATGGGTCTTGGGCCCTGACGGCACAGATACGCAGTATTTT.

The V call is TRBV11-2, the J call TRBJ2-5; D gene uncertain. The J call could be wrong; TRBJ2-7 is a better fit for the DNA end. Germline V gene lookup returns CDR1 SGHAT and CDR2 FQNNGV. The CDR3 loop spans 12 amino acids. Written as DNA, the CDR3 is TGTGCCAGCAGCTTAGCCGGGTACGAGCAGTACTTC. Amino acids: CASSLAGYEQYF.

With respect to this clone: Other DNA variants within this sample encode the same CDR3. The chain combines TRBV5-4 with TRBJ2-5, with no clear D. The CDR3 sequence is 13 residues long. Trimming removed 4 bases from V and 0 bases from J, with 7 bases in between. CDR1 and CDR2 (germline): SGHNT, YYREEE (reference sequence). The CDR3 sequence is CASSREDQETQYF. Here the CDR3 DNA reads TGTGCCAGCAGCCGCGAGGACCAAGAGACCCAGTACTTC.

The chain links TRBV27 to TRBJ2-1; tentative D call: TRBD1 (5 bases). Germline CDR1 is MNHEY and CDR2 is SMNVEV (reference sequence). The CDR3 covers 15 residues. The V end lost 10 bases, the J end lost 5 bases, and 21 bases lay between the germline ends. The CDR3 DNA reads as TGTGCCACCCAATCTCATAATCCCAGGGACAATGAGCAGTTCTTC. Translation gives CATQSHNPRDNEQFF.

The rearrangement uses TRBV5-4 and TRBJ2-1; perhaps TRBD2 as D (5 bases). This CDR3 comprises 14 residues. Germline V gene data show CDR1 as SGHNT and CDR2 as YYREEE (reference sequence). Trimming took 4 bases from V and 9 from J, leaving 17 bases between them. The CDR3 sequence: CASSPPQDYGEQFF. The CDR3 DNA reads TGTGCCAGCAGCCCCCCCCAAGACTACGGTGAGCAGTTCTTC.

This chain joins TRBV11-2 and TRBJ2-5; possibly TRBD2 for D (5 bases). The CDR3 has 12 residues. V was shortened by 8 bases and J by 4 bases, with 11 bases between the two germline ends. The V gene's germline CDR1 is SGHAT and CDR2 FQNNGV. This chain's CDR3 is CASQSGRETQYF. The CDR3 DNA sequence: TGTGCCAGCCAAAGCGGCAGAGAGACCCAGTACTTC.

This chain uses TRBV27 with TRBJ1-1; 11 bases agree with TRBD1. The CDR3 contains 15 residues. Trimming at V came to 2 bases and at J to 8 bases, leaving 7 bases not matched to a gene. Germline V gives CDR1 MNHEY, CDR2 SMNVEV (reference sequence). The DNA of the CDR3 is TGTGCCAGCAGTTTAGGACAGGGGGCCTCAGGGGAAGCTTTCTTT. Its protein product is CASSLGQGASGEAFF.

This chain links TRBV11-2 with TRBJ2-5; tentative D call: TRBD1 (6 bases). Germline CDR1 is SGHAT and CDR2 is FQNNGV. The CDR3 is made up of 16 amino acids. The germline V and J ends were trimmed by 3 bases and 2 bases, with 16 bases remaining between them. The DNA for the CDR3 is TGTGCCAGCAGCTTCTTACCGGGGACACAACAAGAGACCCAGTACTTC. Protein: CASSFLPGTQQETQYF.

The chain uses TRBV28 and TRBJ2-1; 8 bases fit TRBD2. With V trimmed by 6 bases and J by 7 bases, 11 bases remained unmatched. Germline CDR1 reads MDHEN; CDR2 reads SYDVKM. CDR3 size: 15 residues. Here the CDR3 reads CASSPTSGSTNEQFF. CDR3 in DNA: TGTGCCAGCAGCCCCACTAGCGGTTCTACGAATGAGCAGTTCTTC. The full variable domain, rest sourced from reference TRBV28 and TRBJ2-1, is DVKVTQSSRYLVKRTGEKVFLECVQDMDHENMFWYRQDPGLGLRLIYFSYDVKMKEKGDIPEGYSVSREKKERFSLILESASTNQTSMYLCASSPTSGSTNEQFFGPGTRLTVL.

This chain joins TRBV9 and TRBJ1-1; a possible D gene is TRBD1 (5 bases). CDR3 length: 16 amino acids. V lost 0 bases to trimming and J lost 1 base, with 13 bases between them. Looked up from germline, CDR1 is SGDLS and CDR2 is YYNGEE. CDR3 loop: CASSVVSRGRNTEAFF. The CDR3 bases are TGTGCCAGCAGCGTAGTCTCGAGGGGCAGGAACACTGAAGCTTTCTTT.

The chain couples TRBV27 to TRBJ2-2, with D maybe TRBD2 (6 bases). V was clipped by 1 base and J by 4 bases, with 13 bases between them. The CDR3 consists of 16 residues. Germline-derived CDR1 and CDR2 are MNHEY and SMNVEV (reference sequence). The CDR3 spells CASSLFGGGFTGELFF. The CDR3 nucleotides read TGTGCCAGCAGTTTATTTGGCGGAGGGTTCACCGGGGAGCTGTTTTTT.

This chain links TRBV2 with TRBJ2-7, with 11 bases that match TRBD2. Losses at the gene ends were 6 bases for V and 4 bases for J; bases not matched to a gene: 8. The CDR3 is 15 amino acids. Germline CDR1 reads SNHLY; CDR2 reads FYNNEI. Here the CDR3 reads CASSGTGLAAYEQYF. The CDR3 DNA reads as TGTGCCAGCAGCGGTACGGGACTAGCGGCTTACGAGCAGTACTTC. The entire variable domain, with the rest obtained from reference TRBV2 and TRBJ2-7, is as follows: EPEVTQTPSHQVTQMGQEVILRCVPISNHLYFYWYRQILGQKVEFLVSFYNNEISEKSEIFDDQFSVERPDGSNFTLKIRSTKLEDSAMYFCASSGTGLAAYEQYFGPGTRLTVT.

Here the CDR3 DNA reads TGTGCCAGCAGTCAAGTCGGTGCGGCAGGCACAGATACGCAGTATTTT. Amino acids: CASSQVGAAGTDTQYF. V gene TRBV27 combines with J gene TRBJ2-3; D remains ambiguous. Germline loops: CDR1 MNHEY, CDR2 SMNVEV (reference sequence). The CDR3 covers 16 residues. V lost 5 bases and J 1 base, leaving 16 bases between the germline ends.

The rearrangement joins TRBV27 to TRBJ2-7; TRBD1 matches at 8 bases. There are 14 residues in the CDR3. The J segment lost 5 bases and the V segment lost 4 bases, leaving 7 bases of the junction unmatched. CDR1 and CDR2 from the germline V gene are MNHEY and SMNVEV (reference sequence). CDR3 DNA: TGTGCCAGCAGTTCTGGGACAGGATTCCACGAGCAGTACTTC. Protein: CASSSGTGFHEQYF.

The chain is built from TRBV10-2 and TRBJ2-7, with D possibly being TRBD2 (6 bases). Trimming pared 1 base from V and 6 bases from J, leaving 13 bases between. CDR1 and CDR2 (germline): WSHSY, SAAADI. The CDR3 extends over 14 amino acids. CDR3 protein: CASSEWTKGGEQYF. Written as DNA, the CDR3 is TGCGCCAGCAGTGAGTGGACTAAAGGCGGCGAGCAGTACTTC.

The rearrangement joins TRBV11-2 to TRBJ2-7; unclear D gene. Germline V CDR1 and CDR2: SGHAT, FQNNGV. The CDR3 runs 13 residues. V lost 0 bases to trimming and J lost 2 bases, with 5 bases between them. The CDR3 nucleotides are TGTGCCAGCAGCTTAGAACTCACCTACGAGCAGTACTTC. Translated: CASSLELTYEQYF.

For this clone: Other DNA sequences in the sample encode the same CDR3. The chain carries TRBV28 and TRBJ2-2; D is uncertain. The CDR3 covers 12 residues. Germline lookup yields CDR1 MDHEN and CDR2 SYDVKM. Trimming pared 2 bases from V and 4 bases from J, leaving 2 bases between. The CDR3 DNA reads as TGTGCCAGCAGTTTAGGCACCGGGGAGCTGTTTTTT. Translated: CASSLGTGELFF.

This chain uses TRBV2 with TRBJ2-3; D is unresolved. The CDR3 is made up of 13 amino acids. V lost 3 bases, J lost 2 bases, and 6 bases lay in between. Germline CDR1 and CDR2: SNHLY and FYNNEI. The CDR3 region has the DNA TGTGCCAGCAGTGACGGAACCACAGATACGCAGTATTTT. Translation gives CASSDGTTDTQYF.

V usage is TRBV19 and J usage is TRBJ2-7; TRBD1 matches 9 bases. The germline V gene has CDR1 LNHDA and CDR2 SQIVND (reference sequence). This CDR3 is 16 amino acids long. V lost 3 bases to trimming and J lost 4 bases; unmatched junction nucleotides: 10. CDR3 nucleotide sequence: TGTGCCAGTAGTATGGGTCTTCGGGACAGGGAGTACGAGCAGTACTTC. Its protein product is CASSMGLRDREYEQYF.

This clone is a singleton in its sample. The chain couples TRBV7-9 to TRBJ2-5; the D is unclear. CDR1 and CDR2 (germline): SEHNR, FQNEAQ (reference sequence). CDR3 size: 13 residues. V was shortened by 7 bases and J by 5 bases, with 14 bases between the two germline ends. CDR3 amino acids: CASTRVGTETQYF. Written as DNA, the CDR3 is TGTGCCAGCACCCGGGTGGGAACGGAGACCCAGTACTTC. Variable domain in full (rest from reference TRBV7-9 and TRBJ2-5): DTGVSQNPRHKITKRGQNVTFRCDPISEHNRLYWYRQTLGQGPEFLTYFQNEAQLEKSRLLSDRFSAERPKGSFSTLEIQRTEQGDSAMYLCASTRVGTETQYFGPGTRLLVL.

The rearrangement uses TRBV7-9 and TRBJ2-3; 7 bases are shared with TRBD2. V trimming: 5 bases; J trimming: 3 bases; junction bases outside the gene matches: 2. Germline V gene data show CDR1 as SEHNR and CDR2 as FQNEAQ (reference sequence). The CDR3 covers 13 residues. CDR3 nucleotide sequence: TGTGCCAGCAGCCCAGCGGGGACAGATACGCAGTATTTT. As protein: CASSPAGTDTQYF.